This T cell receptor (beta chain) originates from a study of cytomegalovirus exposure and HLA in healthy donors listed by TCRdb under 2017. Regarding the research as a whole: According to a later analysis, one platform produced both the 110 or so validation repertoires and the 720 or so repertoires of the first cohort. The aim of the study was to test whether cataloging public T cell receptors could identify signatures of past pathogen exposure. A separate validation cohort of 90 to 150 different subjects was used in addition to the approximately 640-subject first cohort. To predict cytomegalovirus infection status, the study combined high-throughput TCR immunosequencing, statistical association of individual TCRs with disease status, and machine learning.

Library creation used the immunoSEQ multiplex PCR assay. Under the source paper's analysis protocol: To diagnose cytomegalovirus status from the catalog of TCR beta chain sequences, a statistical classification framework was built. Entries here come from immuneACCESS through TCRdb and include only in-frame sequences with V and J called. Some clones fail to appear in such tables; in the studies checked, an unresolved V gene covers under half of the shortfall, and the cause of the remainder is unknown. V and J calls and clone size come straight from that table; D and trimming were deduced from the DNA. This sample holds 150,000 to 200,000 clones; roughly 80% were observed only once. Clones ranked in the top ten supply approximately 7% of the sample. Points the paper makes about the study in general: All 120 or so repertoires were used to score co-occurrence in the validation cohort in a later analysis, because that analysis had no HLA typing for the cohort. The classifier was reported to diagnose cytomegalovirus status with high specificity and sensitivity in both the original and validation cohorts. A later analysis found that TCRs clustered in the first cohort also tended to co-occur in the roughly 120 validation repertoires, with more than 90% of cluster scores above 0. The study gave a list of 150 to 200 TCR beta chains associated with cytomegalovirus. The authors suggested that the approach could potentially be generalized to other disease states and immunological phenotypes. In vitro tests confirmed that a few of the cytomegalovirus-associated TCR beta chains recognize cytomegalovirus antigens. Most TCR sequences were observed very rarely across donors, whereas some public TCRs were present in many individuals.

CDR1 and CDR2 (SGHNT, YYREEE) derive from the germline V gene (reference sequence). The CDR3 starts with the cysteine, ends with the phenylalanine, and has 14 residues. Only the CDR3 DNA stays, 42 bases, in frame from base 1. Germline trimming: 4 bases from V, 4 bases from J; junction bases outside gene matches: 8. Separate from the approximately 690-subject first cohort, the validation cohort of some 130 subjects was the group to which the donors belonged. As to this clone: The antigen it recognizes is unknown. Qualities for individual bases were not recorded, and no much larger clone is one base off.

This TCR was sampled from a man between 18 and 29 years old in good health and CMV-seropositive. The specimen sequenced was PBMCs. Here the chain combines TRBV5-4 and TRBJ2-7, and TRBD2 matches 7 of the central bases. This receptor carries the CDR3 CASSHGGGRYEQYF. In nucleotides, the sequence is TGTGCCAGCAGCCATGGGGGGGGGAGATACGAGCAGTACTTC.